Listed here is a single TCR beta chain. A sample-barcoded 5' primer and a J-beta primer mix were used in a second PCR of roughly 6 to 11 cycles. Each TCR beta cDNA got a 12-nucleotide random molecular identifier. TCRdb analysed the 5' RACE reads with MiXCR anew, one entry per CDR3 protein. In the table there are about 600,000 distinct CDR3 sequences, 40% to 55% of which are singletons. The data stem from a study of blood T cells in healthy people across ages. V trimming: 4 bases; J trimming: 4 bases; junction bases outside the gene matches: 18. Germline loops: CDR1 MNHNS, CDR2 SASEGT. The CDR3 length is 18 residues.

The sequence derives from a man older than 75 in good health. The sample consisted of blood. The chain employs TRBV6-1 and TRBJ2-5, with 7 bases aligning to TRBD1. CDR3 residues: CASSGRDSQFGVLETQYF. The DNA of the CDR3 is TGTGCCAGCAGTGGCCGGGACAGTCAATTCGGGGTGTTAGAGACCCAGTACTTC.